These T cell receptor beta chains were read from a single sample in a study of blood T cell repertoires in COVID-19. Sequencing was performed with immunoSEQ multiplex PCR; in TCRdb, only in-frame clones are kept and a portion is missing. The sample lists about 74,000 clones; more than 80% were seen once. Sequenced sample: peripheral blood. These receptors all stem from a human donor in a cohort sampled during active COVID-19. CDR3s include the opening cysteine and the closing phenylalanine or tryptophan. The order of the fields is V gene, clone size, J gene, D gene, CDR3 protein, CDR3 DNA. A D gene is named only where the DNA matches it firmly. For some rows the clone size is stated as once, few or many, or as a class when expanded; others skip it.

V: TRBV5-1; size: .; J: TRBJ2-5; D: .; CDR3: CASSLGRGQETQYF; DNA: TGCGCCAGCAGCTTAGGCAGGGGTCAAGAGACCCAGTACTTC
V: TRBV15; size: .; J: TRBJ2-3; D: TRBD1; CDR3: CATSNGQADTQYF; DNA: TGTGCCACCAGCAACGGACAGGCAGATACGCAGTATTTT
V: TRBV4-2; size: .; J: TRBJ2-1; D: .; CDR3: CASSQNPGEQFF; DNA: TGTGCCAGCAGCCAAAACCCCGGTGAGCAGTTCTTC
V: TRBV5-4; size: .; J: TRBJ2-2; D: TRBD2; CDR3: CASRRGAGDTGELFF; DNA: TGTGCCAGCAGGCGGGGGGCAGGGGACACCGGGGAGCTGTTTTTT
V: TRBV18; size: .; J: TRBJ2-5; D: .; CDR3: CASSPPRGSLETQYF; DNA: TGTGCCAGCTCACCTCCGAGGGGGTCTTTAGAGACCCAGTACTTC
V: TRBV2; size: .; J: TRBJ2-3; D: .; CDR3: CASEASRITDTQYF; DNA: TGTGCCAGCGAAGCTAGCCGGATCACAGATACGCAGTATTTT
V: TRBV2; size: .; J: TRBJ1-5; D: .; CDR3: CASGGDGITGQPQHF; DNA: TGTGCCAGCGGGGGGGACGGGATAACGGGCCAGCCCCAGCATTTT
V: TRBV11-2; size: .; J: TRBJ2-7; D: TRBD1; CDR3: CASSSGDRVVDEQYF; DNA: TGTGCCAGCAGCTCGGGGGACAGGGTAGTAGATGAGCAGTACTTC
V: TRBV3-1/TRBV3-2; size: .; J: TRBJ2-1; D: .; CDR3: CASSPSGAGAEYNEQFF; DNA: TGTGCCAGCAGCCCCTCCGGGGCGGGGGCCGAATACAATGAGCAGTTCTTC
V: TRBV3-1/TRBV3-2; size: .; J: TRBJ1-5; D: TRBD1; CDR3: CASSPGHLTGDHQPQHF; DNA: TGTGCCAGCAGCCCCGGACACTTGACAGGGGATCATCAGCCCCAGCATTTT
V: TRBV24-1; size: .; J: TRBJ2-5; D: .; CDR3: CATSDPNSGETQYF; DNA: TGTGCCACCAGTGACCCCAATTCCGGAGAGACCCAGTACTTC
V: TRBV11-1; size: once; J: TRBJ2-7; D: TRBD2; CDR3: CASSFSGGPYEQYF; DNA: TGTGCCAGCAGCTTTAGCGGGGGTCCCTACGAGCAGTACTTC
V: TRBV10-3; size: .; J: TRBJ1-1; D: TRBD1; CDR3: CAISERQGGNTEAFF; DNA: TGTGCCATCAGTGAAAGACAGGGCGGGAACACTGAAGCTTTCTTT